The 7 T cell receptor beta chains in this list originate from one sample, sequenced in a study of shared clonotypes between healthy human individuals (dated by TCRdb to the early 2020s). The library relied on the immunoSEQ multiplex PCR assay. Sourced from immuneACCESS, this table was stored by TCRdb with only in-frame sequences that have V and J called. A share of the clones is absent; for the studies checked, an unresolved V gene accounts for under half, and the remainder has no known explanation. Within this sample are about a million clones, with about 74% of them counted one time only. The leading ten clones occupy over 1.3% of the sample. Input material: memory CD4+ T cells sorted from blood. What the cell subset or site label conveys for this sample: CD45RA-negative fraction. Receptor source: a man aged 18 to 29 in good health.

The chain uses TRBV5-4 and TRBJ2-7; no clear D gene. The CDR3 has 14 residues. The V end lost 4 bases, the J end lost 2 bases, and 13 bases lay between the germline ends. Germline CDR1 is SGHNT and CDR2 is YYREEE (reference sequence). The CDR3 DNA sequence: TGTGCCAGCAGCCGAGATAAGGGTCCCTACGAGCAGTACTTC. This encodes CASSRDKGPYEQYF.

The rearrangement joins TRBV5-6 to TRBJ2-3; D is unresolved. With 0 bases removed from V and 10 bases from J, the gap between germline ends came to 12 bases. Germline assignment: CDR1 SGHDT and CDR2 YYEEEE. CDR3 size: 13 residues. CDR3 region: CASSLGQPLAQYF. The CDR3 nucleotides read TGTGCCAGCAGCTTGGGGCAGCCCCTAGCGCAGTATTTT.

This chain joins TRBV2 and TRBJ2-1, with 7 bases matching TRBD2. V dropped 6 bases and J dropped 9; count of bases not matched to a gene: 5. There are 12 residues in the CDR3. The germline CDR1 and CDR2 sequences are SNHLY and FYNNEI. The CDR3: CASRGGIPEQFF. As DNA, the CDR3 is TGTGCCAGCAGGGGGGGGATACCTGAGCAGTTCTTC.

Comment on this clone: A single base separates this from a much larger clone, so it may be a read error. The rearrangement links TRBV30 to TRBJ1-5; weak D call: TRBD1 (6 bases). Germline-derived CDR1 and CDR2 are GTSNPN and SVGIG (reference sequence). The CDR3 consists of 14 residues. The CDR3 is CACTTGLGNQSQHF. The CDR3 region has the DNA TGTGCCTGCACTACAGGGTTGGGGAATCAGTCCCAGCATTTT.

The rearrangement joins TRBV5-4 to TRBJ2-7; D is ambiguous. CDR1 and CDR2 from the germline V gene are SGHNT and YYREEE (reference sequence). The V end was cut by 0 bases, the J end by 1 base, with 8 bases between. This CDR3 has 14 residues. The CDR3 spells CASSLGLGSYEQYF. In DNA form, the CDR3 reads TGTGCCAGCAGCTTGGGTCTTGGTTCCTACGAGCAGTACTTC. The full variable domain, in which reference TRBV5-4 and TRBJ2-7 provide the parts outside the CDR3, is ETGVTQSPTHLIKTRGQQVTLRCSSQSGHNTVSWYQQALGQGPQFIFQYYREEENGRGNFPPRFSGLQFPNYSSELNVNALELDDSALYLCASSLGLGSYEQYFGPGTRLTVT.

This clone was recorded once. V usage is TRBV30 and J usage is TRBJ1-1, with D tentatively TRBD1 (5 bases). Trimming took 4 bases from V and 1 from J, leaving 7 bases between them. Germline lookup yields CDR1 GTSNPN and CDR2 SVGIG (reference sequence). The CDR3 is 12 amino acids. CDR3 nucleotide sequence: TGTGCCTGGAAGAGGGGGAACACTGAAGCTTTCTTT. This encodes CAWKRGNTEAFF.

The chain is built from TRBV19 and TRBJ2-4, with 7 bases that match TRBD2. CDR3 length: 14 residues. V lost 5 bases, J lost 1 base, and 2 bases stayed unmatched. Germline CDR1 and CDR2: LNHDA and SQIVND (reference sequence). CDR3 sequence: CASSREVAKNIQYF. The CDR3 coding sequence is TGTGCCAGTAGTCGGGAGGTGGCCAAAAACATTCAGTACTTC. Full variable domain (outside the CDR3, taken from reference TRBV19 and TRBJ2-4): DGGITQSPKYLFRKEGQNVTLSCEQNLNHDAMYWYRQDPGQGLRLIYYSQIVNDFQKGDIAEGYSVSREKKESFPLTVTSAQKNPTAFYLCASSREVAKNIQYFGAGTRLSVL.